A selection of T cell receptor beta chains follows, all from one sample in a study of shared clonotypes between healthy human individuals. Assay: immunoSEQ multiplex PCR; the TCRdb copy retains only in-frame clones and omits some. Here the sample spans about 2.1 million clones, roughly 93% being singletons. Sequencing was performed on naive CD8+ T cells from PBMCs. These receptors came from a man younger than 35 in good health. Some clones in this sample may be carry-over from other donors' samples. Each CDR3 is given without its conserved first and last residue. Fields, in order: V gene, J gene, CDR3 protein.

v_gene: TRBV27
j_gene: TRBJ1-1
CDR3aa: HTRGNTEAF

v_gene: TRBV4-3
j_gene: TRBJ2-3
CDR3aa: ASSQVRGAVYTQY

v_gene: TRBV7-9
j_gene: TRBJ1-3
CDR3aa: ASSFWITNWDSGNTIY

v_gene: TRBV7-8
j_gene: TRBJ1-4
CDR3aa: ASSEGTAVASEKLF

v_gene: TRBV27
j_gene: TRBJ2-7
CDR3aa: ASTGGTGYYEQY

v_gene: TRBV27
j_gene: TRBJ2-7
CDR3aa: ASSARQGGYEQY

v_gene: TRBV30
j_gene: TRBJ1-5
CDR3aa: AWSVAGTDQPQH

v_gene: TRBV25-1
j_gene: TRBJ2-2
CDR3aa: ASSFWSGELF

v_gene: TRBV13
j_gene: TRBJ2-2
CDR3aa: ASIGGELF

v_gene: TRBV5-4
j_gene: TRBJ1-1
CDR3aa: ASSLNWPNTEAF

v_gene: TRBV7-9
j_gene: TRBJ2-3
CDR3aa: ASSFSLPDTQY

v_gene: TRBV14
j_gene: TRBJ2-1
CDR3aa: ASSRRRLSHGDEQF

v_gene: TRBV19
j_gene: TRBJ2-7
CDR3aa: ASSNTYYEQY

v_gene: TRBV19
j_gene: TRBJ2-3
CDR3aa: ASSIVGTDTQY

v_gene: TRBV27
j_gene: TRBJ2-7
CDR3aa: ASSSKLAGGYEQY

v_gene: TRBV7-6
j_gene: TRBJ2-2
CDR3aa: ASSMTSGGGGELF

v_gene: TRBV5-1
j_gene: TRBJ2-7
CDR3aa: ASSYEAAGGPRNYEQY

v_gene: TRBV9
j_gene: TRBJ2-5
CDR3aa: ASSEAPGHQETQY

v_gene: TRBV4-1
j_gene: TRBJ2-1
CDR3aa: ASSTTSGSGNEQF

v_gene: TRBV5-1
j_gene: TRBJ1-1
CDR3aa: ASSLAPFGYTEAF

v_gene: TRBV9
j_gene: TRBJ2-2
CDR3aa: ASRAGLAEYTGELF

v_gene: TRBV6-1
j_gene: TRBJ2-7
CDR3aa: ASSESGLSYEQY

v_gene: TRBV21-1
j_gene: TRBJ2-1
CDR3aa: ASSKAGGTRGYEQF

v_gene: TRBV7-3
j_gene: TRBJ2-3
CDR3aa: ASSLTSATTDTQY

v_gene: TRBV28
j_gene: TRBJ2-1
CDR3aa: ASSWDRRNEQF

v_gene: TRBV9
j_gene: TRBJ2-1
CDR3aa: ASSPHGQGGARNEQF

v_gene: TRBV5-1
j_gene: TRBJ2-7
CDR3aa: ASSLVAASYEQY

v_gene: TRBV29-1
j_gene: TRBJ2-1
CDR3aa: SVIGIAGFYNEQF

v_gene: TRBV27
j_gene: TRBJ2-3
CDR3aa: ASSLTRGATDTQY

v_gene: TRBV5-5
j_gene: TRBJ2-7
CDR3aa: ASRVDTGTGRYEQY

v_gene: TRBV29-1
j_gene: TRBJ1-2
CDR3aa: SVDSYYGYT

v_gene: TRBV9
j_gene: TRBJ2-7
CDR3aa: ASSVDGSTGAEQY

v_gene: TRBV6-5
j_gene: TRBJ2-2
CDR3aa: ASSYGIGELF

v_gene: TRBV7-9
j_gene: TRBJ2-7
CDR3aa: ASSSAKGVGSYEQY

v_gene: TRBV6-5
j_gene: TRBJ2-3
CDR3aa: ASSRGTFKTDTQY

v_gene: TRBV5-1
j_gene: TRBJ2-7
CDR3aa: ASSFGHGGLNSYEQY

v_gene: TRBV7-2
j_gene: TRBJ2-1
CDR3aa: ASSLNGGPSSYNEQF

v_gene: TRBV28
j_gene: TRBJ1-3
CDR3aa: ASSLTGLRSGNTIY

v_gene: TRBV7-9
j_gene: TRBJ2-7
CDR3aa: ASSPRRLAGGPGEQY

v_gene: TRBV28
j_gene: TRBJ2-2
CDR3aa: ASGGGELF

v_gene: TRBV11-2
j_gene: TRBJ2-7
CDR3aa: ASSFLYTGDSYEQY

v_gene: TRBV5-5
j_gene: TRBJ2-7
CDR3aa: ASSSSGTGHYEQY

v_gene: TRBV19
j_gene: TRBJ2-1
CDR3aa: ASGNYNEQF

v_gene: TRBV29-1
j_gene: TRBJ2-3
CDR3aa: SVRTDTQY

v_gene: TRBV15
j_gene: TRBJ2-7
CDR3aa: ATSAGVGPYEQY

v_gene: TRBV2
j_gene: TRBJ1-2
CDR3aa: ASRGTAPISNYGYT

v_gene: TRBV7-3
j_gene: TRBJ2-3
CDR3aa: ASSPRGSYTDTQY

v_gene: TRBV30
j_gene: TRBJ2-6
CDR3aa: AWRNPYSPTGANVLT

v_gene: TRBV28
j_gene: TRBJ2-7
CDR3aa: ASTRDRGLEQY

v_gene: TRBV9
j_gene: TRBJ2-1
CDR3aa: ASSVAVAGGYNEQF

v_gene: TRBV27
j_gene: TRBJ1-5
CDR3aa: ASSQLTPRSNQPQH

v_gene: TRBV7-9
j_gene: TRBJ1-5
CDR3aa: ASSPQGDSNQPQH

v_gene: TRBV9
j_gene: TRBJ2-1
CDR3aa: ASSVGSGNSYNEQF

v_gene: TRBV19
j_gene: TRBJ2-5
CDR3aa: ASSIDREAQETQY

v_gene: TRBV11-3
j_gene: TRBJ2-5
CDR3aa: ASSSWVGGQETQY